Listed below are T cell receptor beta chains from one sample, sequenced in a study of cytomegalovirus exposure and HLA in healthy donors. Clones were read by immunoSEQ multiplex PCR, and TCRdb kept only the in-frame ones, dropping some. In the table there are around 200,000 clones, about 79% of which are singletons. The sequenced sample was PBMCs. These receptors were obtained from a man in his late teens or twenties in good health and CMV-seronegative. Each CDR3 is given without its conserved first and last residue. The order of the fields is V gene, J gene, CDR3 protein.

>TRBV15|TRBJ2-2
ATSRGRLLVGGFNTGELF
>TRBV18|TRBJ1-2
ASSLGQGKGYT
>TRBV11-3|TRBJ1-4
ASSFGDEKLF
>TRBV7-2|TRBJ2-7
ASSRTGRSYEQY
>TRBV9|TRBJ2-3
ASSVGSVPLGTDTQY
>TRBV4-1|TRBJ1-4
ASSQEIRQGAVNLF
>TRBV30|TRBJ1-3
AWAQGLAWGNTIY
>TRBV16|TRBJ1-2
ASSDTGTITYGYT
>TRBV7-2|TRBJ2-5
ASSPVPSGVGTQY
>TRBV12-5|TRBJ1-3
ASGSPNRDAGNTIY
>TRBV19|TRBJ2-1
ASSPVASGTGGGNEQF
>TRBV4-2|TRBJ1-3
ASSQEIGAGNTIY
>TRBV6-5|TRBJ1-2
ASSYVGQANGYT
>TRBV2|TRBJ2-7
ASSENGQTYEQY
>TRBV13|TRBJ2-3
ASSPRDYNTDTQY
>TRBV5-1|TRBJ2-3
ASSPGLTREDTQY
>TRBV6-1|TRBJ2-7
ASGTGGPEQY
>TRBV7-9|TRBJ1-2
ASGGGQGGYT
>TRBV15|TRBJ2-2
ATSREGRDRGPGELF
>TRBV5-1|TRBJ2-3
ASSSLNRGGADTQY
>TRBV15|TRBJ2-5
ATSPGQETQY
>TRBV7-2|TRBJ2-5
ASRPTQGAYETQY
>TRBV6-5|TRBJ2-7
ASRRGQGDNEQY
>TRBV7-9|TRBJ1-5
ASSLDSNQPQH
>TRBV10-3|TRBJ2-7
AISHQRDRGLDDYEQY
>TRBV19|TRBJ2-5
ASSIAGVETQY